The entry below gives a single T cell receptor (beta chain) sequence along with its context. Its antigen remains undetermined. Germline and junction disagree at one end, which may indicate a read error. The data were taken from a study of a mutant IDH1 vaccine in newly diagnosed glioma (dated by TCRdb to the early 2020s). About the full investigation: Patients were given eight vaccinations, in weeks 1, 3, 5, 7, 11, 15, 19 and 23, which matched visits V03 through V10. Vaccination was initiated 4-6 weeks after radiotherapy alone, or concurrently with temozolomide cycles in the chemotherapy-containing groups. Of the approximately 35 treated patients, 62.5% were male and about 40% were female, and a mean age of approximately 40 years was recorded. Before enrollment, most patients had been given radiochemotherapy with temozolomide as standard therapy, while the rest had received either radiotherapy alone or temozolomide alone. Peripheral blood was drawn at six visits: V03 (baseline), V05, V07, V10, V12 and V13. Longitudinal TCRB deep sequencing was performed for fewer than 30 treated patients wherever samples were available for exploratory analyses.

Library method: the immunoSEQ multiplex PCR assay. Rearranged TCR beta chain sequences were amplified with the hsTCRB Kit following the manufacturer's protocol. Sequencing of TCRB libraries was carried out on an Illumina MiSeq. The study's processing was this. The proprietary platform of the kit vendor was used for demultiplexing, trimming and gene mapping. TCRdb retrieved this table from immuneACCESS and kept in-frame rearrangements only. Not all clones are present; in checked studies, unresolved V genes account for under half, and no reason is known for the remainder. D and trimming come from the DNA, and the V and J calls and clone size come from that table. The sample has tens of thousands of clones on record, 85% to 90% of them singletons. Roughly 1.4% of the sample lies in the top ten. Points the paper makes about the study in general: According to the authors, sample limitations meant that analyses of patient blood samples could not be reproduced. No apparent relationship was observed between pseudoprogression and alterations in the top peripheral T cell clonotypes detected by TCRB sequencing. PBMC samples for TCRB deep sequencing were selected based on availability. Across multiple MHC alleles, vaccine-induced immune responses were seen in around 93% of patients.

The CDR3 runs 14 amino acids, cysteine and phenylalanine included. Left in the record is the CDR3 DNA by itself, 42 bases read in frame from the first base. As encoded in the germline V gene (reference sequence), CDR1 is SSHAT while CDR2 is FNYEAQ. According to the study, the label for this sample's time point signals: week 23, last vaccination. Every vaccine dose consisted of 300 ug of a 20-mer mutant IDH1 peptide in Montanide, administered subcutaneously together with topical imiquimod. Donors had newly diagnosed WHO grade 3 or 4 IDH1-mutant astrocytomas with loss of nuclear ATRX. The samples were drawn from NOA16, a multicentre, single-arm, open-label phase I trial in Germany that tested a mutant IDH1 peptide vaccine in humans for the first time. Genomic DNA for TCRB sequencing was extracted from EDTA blood using the DNeasy Blood and Tissue Kit.

Recombination connected TRBV7-7 to TRBJ1-3; the D gene assignment is ambiguous. This material consisted of PBMCs, taken from a glioma patient whose treatment included an IDH1 peptide vaccine. This TCR came from a man aged 35-49 years with glioma. CDR3 loop: CASSPDWSGNTIYF. In nucleotides, the sequence is TGTGCTAGCAGTCCGGACTGGTCTGGAAACACCATATATTTT.